This entry is about one T cell receptor (beta chain). What it recognizes is unknown. This specimen belongs to a study of cytomegalovirus exposure and HLA in healthy donors. Overall study context: A prior study identified some 100 million unique TCR beta sequences from about 180 million T cells. Study results and limitations: Donor immune exposure was known only as CMV serostatus. A few V segments could not be told apart, such as TRBV6-2 and TRBV6-3, and were left out. Later work showed greater clonal expansion in HLA-associated TCR beta chains than in equally common others.

CDR1 and CDR2 (germline): SGDLS, YYNGEE. The ends lost 0 bases at V and 6 bases at J; junction bases unmatched: 9. This CDR3 is built from 16 residues. 60 Vbeta and 13 Jbeta primers were used in PCR. Sequencing was performed with immunoSEQ multiplex PCR; in TCRdb, only in-frame clones are kept and a portion is missing. The sample data list some 40,000 clones. The sequence derives from a human donor in good health. The chain uses TRBV9 and TRBJ1-1; 9 bases fit TRBD1. Sequenced material: PBMCs. The CDR3 loop reads CASSVGQGQGLSEAFF. CDR3 sequence (DNA): TGTGCCAGCAGCGTAGGTCAAGGACAGGGGCTCTCTGAAGCTTTCTTT.